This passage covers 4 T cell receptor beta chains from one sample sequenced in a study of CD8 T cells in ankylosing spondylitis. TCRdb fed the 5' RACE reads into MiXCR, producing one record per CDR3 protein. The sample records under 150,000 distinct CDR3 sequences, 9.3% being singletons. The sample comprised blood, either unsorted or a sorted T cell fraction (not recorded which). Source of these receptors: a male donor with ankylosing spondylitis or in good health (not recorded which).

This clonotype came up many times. The CDR3 loop reads CASSSFGDTQYF. The CDR3 DNA reads TGTGCCAGCAGTTCGTTCGGAGATACGCAGTATTTT. This chain links TRBV12-3 or TRBV12-4 with TRBJ2-3, with D uncertain. The CDR3 consists of 12 residues. Between the trimmed V and J ends, which lost 4 bases and 5 bases, there was a span of 7 bases.

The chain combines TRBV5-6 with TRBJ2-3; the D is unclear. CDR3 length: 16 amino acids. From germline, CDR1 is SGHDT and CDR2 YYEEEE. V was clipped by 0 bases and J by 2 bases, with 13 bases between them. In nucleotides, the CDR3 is TGTGCCAGCAGCTTGGGGGCCCAACAGTACACAGATACGCAGTATTTT. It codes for CASSLGAQQYTDTQYF.

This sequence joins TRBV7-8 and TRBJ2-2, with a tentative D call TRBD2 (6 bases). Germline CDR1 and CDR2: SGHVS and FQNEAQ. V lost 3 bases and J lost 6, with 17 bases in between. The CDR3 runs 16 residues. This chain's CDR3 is CASSLGGFGVAGELFF. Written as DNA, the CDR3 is TGTGCCAGCAGCTTGGGAGGTTTTGGGGTCGCCGGGGAGCTGTTTTTT.

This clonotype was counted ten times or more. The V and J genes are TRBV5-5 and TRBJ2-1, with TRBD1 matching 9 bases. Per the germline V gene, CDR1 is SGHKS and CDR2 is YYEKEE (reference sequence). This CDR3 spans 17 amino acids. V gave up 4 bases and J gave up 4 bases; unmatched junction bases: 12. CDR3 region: CASSPSTGTGSYNEQFF. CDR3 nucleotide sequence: TGTGCCAGCAGCCCCAGCACCGGGACAGGGTCATACAATGAGCAGTTCTTC.